This TCR beta chain was recovered during a study of technical replicates of blood from several donors. Measured with immunoSEQ multiplex PCR; TCRdb has only the in-frame clones, and not every one. Of about 13,000 clones listed, about four fifths were seen once; the top ten hold roughly 12%. The CDR3 is made up of 15 amino acids. V lost 6 bases to trimming and J lost 7 bases; unmatched junction nucleotides: 13. Germline V gene sequence: CDR1 MNHEY, CDR2 SVGAGI. Source material: PBMCs. This receptor was taken from a human donor in good health. The chain recombines TRBV6-5 with TRBJ1-2, with 8 bases lining up with TRBD1. CDR3 sequence reads: CASSLDSGGFSGYTF. The CDR3 nucleotides read TGTGCCAGCAGCCTAGACTCAGGGGGCTTTAGTGGCTACACCTTC.